This TCR beta chain is drawn from a study of blood T cell repertoires in COVID-19 (dated by TCRdb to 2020 to 2021). Study-level background: Collaborator samples came from the United States, Italy and Spain and covered acute and convalescent phases of COVID-19. The material from the prospective study consisted of cDNA or gDNA derived from T cells, B-cell-depleted T cells, or PBMCs. Subjects who had been exposed to COVID-19, were actively infected with it, or had recovered from it provided the deeply sampled blood TCRbeta repertoires that made up the dataset. The repertoires were released in a freely available public database intended as a resource for research on the immune response to SARS-CoV-2. The samples were drawn from the first 160 participants of the ongoing ImmuneRACE study and from over 950 subjects provided by 6 global collaborators. Nearly every sample came with metadata listing a de-identified subject ID, COVID-19 status, age in years and sex. Where available, HLA class I and class II types were taken from metadata supplied by the sample provider and were not determined by assay-based typing. The paper as a whole reports these results and caveats: Clinical and demographic metadata were provided uncurated, with the amount varying by source and participant.

CDR1 and CDR2 were assigned from the germline V gene as MRHNA and SNTAGT. There are 15 amino acids in the CDR3, from cysteine to phenylalanine inclusive. The CDR3 DNA has 45 bases and is translated from base 1. V is shortened by 8 bases, J by 4 bases, and the region joining them spans 19 bases. One collaborating source in Seattle enrolled patients while the patients were actively infected and followed the patients over time throughout the course of disease. The collaborating institutions used their own protocols to collect whole blood in K2EDTA tubes. For TCRbeta analysis, collaborator samples were shipped as frozen whole blood, as isolated PBMCs, or as DNA extracted from either sample type. Notes on this clone: The clone's antigen remains unknown. No clone much larger than this one lies a single base away; base qualities are absent.

TCRbeta CDR3 regions were amplified from genomic DNA by means of the immunoSEQ Assay, a bias-controlled multiplex PCR. On the study's bioinformatics: Nucleated cell counts per sample were estimated from amplification of reference gene primers within the assay. To quantify the absolute abundance of each unique TCRbeta CDR3 rearrangement, sequence reads were collapsed and filtered. Productive Simpson clonality was computed per sample as the square root of Simpson's diversity index over productive rearrangements. Imported from immuneACCESS, the table was reduced by TCRdb to in-frame sequences with V and J called. These copies leave out some clones; in studies compared against another copy, an unresolved V gene accounts for under half, and the cause of the remainder is not known. V and J calls plus clone size are reproduced from that table; the DNA served to infer D and trimming. The sample yields about 230,000 clones; 85% to 90% were counted once. The biggest ten clones account for 11% of the sample.

In this chain, TRBV6-4 is recombined with TRBJ2-3, and TRBD2 may be the D gene, going by 5 matching bases. The sequencing input was peripheral blood. This TCR was recovered from a man aged 45-65 years with COVID-19, enrolled during active disease. The DNA sequence is given as TGTGCCAGCCGCCGGAATCGCGGGCCCCCAGATACGCAGTATTTT. Its translation reads: CASRRNRGPPDTQYF.